This entry features one T cell receptor beta chain sequence. Its matching antigen is unknown. The data belong to a study of T cell responses to AZD1222 COVID-19 vaccine. The study, taken as a whole, reports: At study baseline, merely a handful of AZD1222 recipients were seropositive.

Here immunoSEQ multiplex PCR was the method, and the copy in TCRdb shows in-frame clones only, minus some. The sample has about 140,000 clones, approximately 89% seen once. The germline V gene encodes CDR1 KGHSH and CDR2 LQKENI. The CDR3 has 19 amino acids. V was cut by 1 base and J by 0 bases, with 18 bases left in between. The clonotype was recovered from an adult who received the AZD1222 COVID-19 vaccine. This sequence joins TRBV18 and TRBJ2-2; either TRBD1 or TRBD2 may fit D (5 bases each). Source: peripheral blood, taken 28 days after the second AZD1222 dose. CDR3 residues: CASSPLGIWDLTNTGELFF. In DNA form, the CDR3 reads TGTGCCAGCTCACCACTGGGGATTTGGGACCTAACGAACACCGGGGAGCTGTTTTTT.